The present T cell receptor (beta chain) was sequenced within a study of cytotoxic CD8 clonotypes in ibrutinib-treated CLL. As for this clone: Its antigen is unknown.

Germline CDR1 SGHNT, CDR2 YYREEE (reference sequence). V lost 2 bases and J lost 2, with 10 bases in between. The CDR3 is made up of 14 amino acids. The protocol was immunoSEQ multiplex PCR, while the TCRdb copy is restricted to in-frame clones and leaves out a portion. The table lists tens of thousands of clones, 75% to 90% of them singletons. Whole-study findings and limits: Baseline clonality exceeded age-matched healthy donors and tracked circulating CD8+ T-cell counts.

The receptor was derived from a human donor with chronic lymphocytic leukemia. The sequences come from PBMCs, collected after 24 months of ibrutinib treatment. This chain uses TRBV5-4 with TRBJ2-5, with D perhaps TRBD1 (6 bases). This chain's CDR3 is CASSFRGLQETQYF. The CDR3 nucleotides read TGTGCCAGCAGCTTCAGGGGTTTGCAAGAGACCCAGTACTTC. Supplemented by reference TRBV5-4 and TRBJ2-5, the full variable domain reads ETGVTQSPTHLIKTRGQQVTLRCSSQSGHNTVSWYQQALGQGPQFIFQYYREEENGRGNFPPRFSGLQFPNYSSELNVNALELDDSALYLCASSFRGLQETQYFGPGTRLLVL.